The 20 T cell receptor beta chains presented below share a single source sample, sequenced in a study of blood T cell repertoires in COVID-19. Produced via immunoSEQ multiplex PCR; TCRdb's table is partial and in-frame only. The sample records 150,000 or so clones, 80% being singletons. Sequenced sample: PBMCs or T cells enriched from blood (not recorded which). The receptors were gathered from a woman aged 60-75 years who had recovered from COVID-19.

The V call is TRBV2, the J call TRBJ2-3; no firm D call. Looked up from germline, CDR1 is SNHLY and CDR2 is FYNNEI. V lost 6 bases to trimming and J lost 6 bases, with 16 bases between them. This CDR3 contains 14 residues. This chain's CDR3 is CASSPRQARDTQYF. Here the CDR3 DNA reads TGTGCCAGCAGCCCCAGACAAGCACGGGATACGCAGTATTTT.

The V gene is TRBV19, the J gene TRBJ1-6, with a weak D call TRBD1 (6 bases). The V end lost 9 bases, the J end lost 0 bases, and 12 bases lay between the germline ends. The germline V gene encodes CDR1 LNHDA and CDR2 SQIVND (reference sequence). The CDR3 is 15 amino acids. The CDR3 here is CASRTGTSYNSPLHF. CDR3 in DNA: TGTGCCAGCCGAACAGGGACCTCCTATAATTCACCCCTCCACTTT.

The chain has TRBV10-3 and TRBJ1-5; unclear D gene. CDR3 length equals 15 residues. The germline V gene has CDR1 ENHRY and CDR2 SYGVKD. V lost 2 bases and J 5 bases, leaving 13 bases between the germline ends. CDR3 DNA sequence: TGTGCCATCAGTGAGGGACGGGCGGACTATCAGCCCCAGCATTTT. Translating gives CAISEGRADYQPQHF.

The rearrangement uses TRBV7-9 and TRBJ1-2; no definite D call. V was cut by 1 base and J by 8 bases, with 11 bases left in between. Germline V gene data show CDR1 as SEHNR and CDR2 as FQNEAQ (reference sequence). The CDR3 consists of 13 residues. The chain's CDR3 is CASSLVRSDGYTF. The CDR3 nucleotides read TGTGCCAGCAGCTTAGTCAGGTCCGACGGCTACACCTTC. Supplemented by reference TRBV7-9 and TRBJ1-2, the full variable domain reads DTGVSQNPRHKITKRGQNVTFRCDPISEHNRLYWYRQTLGQGPEFLTYFQNEAQLEKSRLLSDRFSAERPKGSFSTLEIQRTEQGDSAMYLCASSLVRSDGYTFGSGTRLTVV.

This clone was seen only a few times. V is TRBV12-3 or TRBV12-4 and J is TRBJ2-7; weak D call: TRBD2 (6 bases). CDR3 length equals 13 residues. The V end lost 3 bases, the J end lost 6 bases, and 12 bases lay between the germline ends. The chain's CDR3 is CASSFVEGGEQYF. The CDR3 DNA follows: TGTGCCAGCAGTTTTGTAGAGGGAGGCGAGCAGTACTTC.

This clone was seen only a few times. The V gene is TRBV11-3, the J gene TRBJ2-3, with 15 bases lining up with TRBD2. This CDR3 has 16 amino acids. CDR1 and CDR2 (germline): SGHNT, YENEEA. V trimming: 4 bases; J trimming: 6 bases; junction bases outside the gene matches: 5. The CDR3 sequence: CASSWGTSGGPDTQYF. Written as DNA, the CDR3 is TGTGCCAGCAGCTGGGGGACTAGCGGGGGGCCGGATACGCAGTATTTT. The entire variable domain, with the rest obtained from reference TRBV11-3 and TRBJ2-3, is as follows: EAGVVQSPRYKIIEKKQPVAFWCNPISGHNTLYWYLQNLGQGPELLIRYENEEAVDDSQLPKDRFSAERLKGVDSTLKIQPAELGDSAVYLCASSWGTSGGPDTQYFGPGTRLTVL.

This chain joins TRBV27 and TRBJ2-3, with D possibly being TRBD2 (7 bases). Germline V gene data show CDR1 as MNHEY and CDR2 as SMNVEV (reference sequence). Between the trimmed V and J ends, which lost 3 bases and 7 bases, there was a span of 11 bases. The CDR3 length is 13 residues. The CDR3 spells CASSLGGLNTQYF. The CDR3 bases are TGTGCCAGCAGTTTGGGGGGGCTAAATACGCAGTATTTT.

In DNA form, the CDR3 reads TGTGCCAGCAGCCCCGGCAGGTTGAATGAAAAACTGTTTTTT. Its protein product is CASSPGRLNEKLFF. V is TRBV7-2 and J is TRBJ1-4; D gene uncertain. With 5 bases removed from V and 5 bases from J, the gap between germline ends came to 12 bases. The CDR3 is 14 residues long. Germline V gene lookup returns CDR1 SGHTA and CDR2 FQGNSA.

The chain is built from TRBV6-5 and TRBJ2-2; 8 bases fit TRBD1. The germline V gene encodes CDR1 MNHEY and CDR2 SVGAGI. The CDR3 covers 15 residues. After removal of 6 bases from V and 0 bases from J, the junction contained 3 bases not matched to a gene. This CDR3 is CASRRTGTNTGELFF. In DNA form, the CDR3 reads TGTGCCAGCAGGCGGACAGGGACGAACACCGGGGAGCTGTTTTTT.

The V gene is TRBV6-5, the J gene TRBJ1-5; D ambiguous. The CDR3 sequence is 15 residues long. Trimming stripped 6 bases from V and 6 bases from J, with 18 bases between. CDR1 MNHEY and CDR2 SVGAGI come from the germline V gene. The CDR3 here is CASRGSSNPSQPQHF. DNA for the CDR3: TGTGCCAGCAGGGGCAGTTCGAACCCCAGTCAGCCCCAGCATTTT.

The chain links TRBV2 to TRBJ2-7; 7 bases fit TRBD2. V shed 1 base and J 2 bases; nucleotides not matched to a gene: 5. There are 15 residues in the CDR3. Germline loops: CDR1 SNHLY, CDR2 FYNNEI. CDR3 DNA: TGTGCCAGCAGTGAAGGGGAGCGGGGCACCTACGAGCAGTACTTC. It is translated as CASSEGERGTYEQYF.

This chain connects TRBV7-9 to TRBJ2-5; TRBD2 might be the D (6 bases). Between the trimmed V and J ends, which lost 0 bases and 5 bases, there was a span of 13 bases. The CDR3 extends over 15 amino acids. The V gene's germline CDR1 is SEHNR and CDR2 FQNEAQ (reference sequence). The CDR3 region is CASSLARAGWETQYF. The CDR3 DNA reads TGTGCCAGCAGCTTAGCGCGTGCGGGGTGGGAGACCCAGTACTTC.

The gene calls are TRBV7-9 and TRBJ1-6; D call uncertain. CDR3 length: 14 amino acids. V was pared by 2 bases and J by 3 bases, with 5 bases between. CDR1 and CDR2 from the germline V gene are SEHNR and FQNEAQ (reference sequence). CDR3 bases: TGTGCCAGCAGCTTAATCGGCTATAATTCACCCCTCCACTTT. Residues: CASSLIGYNSPLHF.

V gene TRBV7-2 combines with J gene TRBJ1-5, with 10 bases aligning to TRBD1. CDR3 length: 16 residues. V lost 6 bases to trimming and J lost 5 bases; unmatched junction nucleotides: 10. Germline lookup yields CDR1 SGHTA and CDR2 FQGNSA. DNA of the CDR3: TGTGCCAGCAGGGGACACGGGACAGGGGAAGATCAGCCCCAGCATTTT. Protein product: CASRGHGTGEDQPQHF.

The rearrangement joins TRBV19 to TRBJ1-5; 9 nucleotides match TRBD1. The length of the CDR3 is 17 residues. The ends lost 3 bases at V and 6 bases at J; junction bases unmatched: 12. Germline CDR1 is LNHDA and CDR2 is SQIVND (reference sequence). CDR3 DNA: TGTGCCAGTAGTATTATTTTGGACAGGGGCGAAGTTCAGCCCCAGCATTTT. Translation gives CASSIILDRGEVQPQHF.

This clone was observed a single time. The chain couples TRBV3-1 (or the pseudogene TRBV3-2) to TRBJ1-5; D possibly corresponds to TRBD1 (6 bases). Trimming cost V 4 bases and J 2 bases, with 12 bases left between them. The CDR3 loop spans 15 amino acids. Germline CDR1 reads LGHDT; CDR2 reads YNNKEL (reference sequence). The CDR3 here is CASSRGKGGNQPQHF. For the CDR3, the DNA is TGTGCCAGCAGCCGAGGGAAGGGGGGCAATCAGCCCCAGCATTTT.

The V gene is TRBV2, the J gene TRBJ1-5; 9 bases map to TRBD1. Germline V gene data show CDR1 as SNHLY and CDR2 as FYNNEI. Trimming cost V 5 bases and J 10 bases; bases outside gene matches: 3. This CDR3 is 12 amino acids long. This CDR3 is CASSRDREPQHF. CDR3 bases: TGTGCCAGCAGTCGGGACAGGGAACCCCAGCATTTT.

This clone was seen once. The V and J genes are TRBV27 and TRBJ2-5; D may be TRBD2 (5 bases). There are 15 residues in the CDR3. Trimming removed 2 bases from V and 5 bases from J, with 15 bases in between. Per the germline V gene, CDR1 is MNHEY and CDR2 is SMNVEV (reference sequence). CDR3 amino acids: CASSLTSPTGETQYF. The CDR3 coding sequence is TGTGCCAGCAGTTTAACATCGCCAACGGGGGAGACCCAGTACTTC.

The chain employs TRBV2 and TRBJ2-7; 7 bases agree with TRBD2. CDR1 SNHLY and CDR2 FYNNEI come from the germline V gene. CDR3 length equals 16 residues. Trimming at V came to 2 bases and at J to 0 bases, leaving 7 bases not matched to a gene. CDR3 in DNA: TGTGCCAGCAGTGAATTTGGGCGGGAGAGCTCCTACGAGCAGTACTTC. Translated: CASSEFGRESSYEQYF. Looking up the rest from reference TRBV2 and TRBJ2-7 gives the full variable domain: EPEVTQTPSHQVTQMGQEVILRCVPISNHLYFYWYRQILGQKVEFLVSFYNNEISEKSEIFDDQFSVERPDGSNFTLKIRSTKLEDSAMYFCASSEFGRESSYEQYFGPGTRLTVT.

The chain links TRBV24-1 to TRBJ2-2, with D perhaps matching TRBD1 (5 bases). Trimming removed 1 base at V and 6 bases at J, with 8 bases between. The germline V gene encodes CDR1 KGHDR and CDR2 SFDVKD. This CDR3 spans 14 amino acids. The CDR3 spells CATSDLGASGELFF. The DNA for the CDR3 is TGTGCCACCAGTGATTTAGGGGCGTCCGGGGAGCTGTTTTTT.